The text below deals with one T cell receptor (beta chain). This clone has just a few counts. Its antigen remains undetermined. The sample holds no much larger clone one base away, and base qualities are not on file. The data derive from a study of cytomegalovirus exposure and HLA in healthy donors (dated by TCRdb to the late 2010s). For context, the study as a whole: In an earlier analysis of under 600 of the donors, under 300 Gb of sequence data and approximately 100 million unique TCR beta sequences from 150 million to 200 million T cells were reported. An early release that covered some 630 HLA-typed donors contained around 300 gigabases of sequencing data and around 80 million unique TCR sequences. The genetic ancestry cluster associated with self-reported Caucasian donors included around four fifths of the roughly 360 genotyped donors. The study was designed to test whether signatures of past pathogen exposure could be identified by cataloging public T cell receptors. The T cell repertoires of roughly 660 subjects were profiled by immunosequencing and related to cytomegalovirus serostatus. A separate validation cohort of 100 to 150 different subjects was used in addition to the approximately 640-subject first cohort. The study combined high-throughput TCR immunosequencing, statistical association of individual TCRs with disease status, and machine learning to predict cytomegalovirus infection status. A later analysis re-examined previously published TCR beta repertoires from over 500 donors and added high-resolution HLA genotyping to investigate patterns of TCR occurrence. In the later analysis, no new phenotypic data were used to find candidate immune exposures; instead, reliance was placed on TCR beta sequences and their occurrence across donors. An earlier analysis of approximately 630 of the donors applied high-throughput TCR beta sequencing to assess whether each TCR beta V gene segment acted as functional or pseudogenic. Donor age, sex, ethnicity and CMV serostatus were collected together with the repertoire data. In a later genetic analysis, genome-wide SNP genotypes for about three fifths of the roughly 670 donors were used, and that subset was treated as a discovery cohort. Every repertoire in the discovery cohort had been generated on one and the same sequencing platform. Both class I and class II loci were covered by HLA typing, at four-digit resolution. The number of typed donors differed by locus: roughly 629-630 for A, B, C, DRB1 and DQB1; approximately 540 for DQA1; around 580 for DPA1; and some 470 for DPB1. A few DR-DQ haplotypes were treated as single units for association and clustering because of strong linkage in the cohort. Among some 410 genotyped donors of the cohort, an average of about 240,000 unique TCR beta nucleotide sequences was sequenced per donor, of which approximately 19% were non-productive.

General conclusions and limits of the study: The earlier analysis of around 600 of the donors excluded roughly 17 rarely observed V segments, including chromosome 9 orphons, because counts were too low. A later analysis associated 16,951 TCR beta sequences with specific HLA alleles at a false discovery rate of 0.05. Some IMGT-functional V segments, including TRBV6-2 and TRBV6-3, could not be told apart with the 87-base-pair reads, so those segments were excluded. According to a later analysis, parvovirus B19, influenza, CMV and Epstein-Barr virus appeared linked to several top co-occurrence clusters. A cluster of highly shared sequence variants was judged likely to be a technical artifact of the sequencing pipeline. Roughly uniform sequencing depth across donors was assumed in presence/absence analyses, although this assumption may not hold. When HLA alleles, especially DR and DQ, strongly co-occurred, attributing TCR associations to individual alleles was difficult. In a later analysis, HLA-associated TCR beta chains showed more clonal expansion and lower generation probabilities than non-associated chains that were equally common. The only immune exposure information available for the cohort was CMV serostatus. In the study, 150 to 200 TCR beta chains were listed as associated with cytomegalovirus. Because some donors lacked HLA typing at each locus, the association tests relied only on the typed subset. In a later analysis, most CMV-associated TCR beta chains were found to appear HLA-restricted, with HLA associations seemingly driven largely by CMV exposure. A further reported finding was that TCR beta sequences accurately predicted the HLA-A and HLA-B alleles for most subjects in the first cohort. Compared with the approximately 710-donor mean, donors in an Asian-associated ancestry cluster had fewer N-insertions in productive TCRs, according to a later genetic analysis. Three of the identified cytomegalovirus-associated TCR beta chains were confirmed in vitro to be specific for cytomegalovirus antigens. An earlier analysis of some 560 of the donors showed that most TCR beta V segments appeared in productive rearrangements either about 87% or about 30% of the time, which broadly matched IMGT annotations. According to the authors, the approach could potentially be generalized to other disease states and immunological phenotypes. Linkage disequilibrium might explain the correlated functional status among segregating V segments, but an unknown experimental factor could not be ruled out. The cohort was sequenced for TCR beta chains only, and without alpha or paired-chain data the features that could be detected were limited. A later analysis found that TCR association rates varied across HLA loci, with DRB1 alleles showing the most associated TCRs and HLA-C alleles the fewest. The classifier was reported to diagnose cytomegalovirus status with high specificity and sensitivity in both the original cohort and the validation cohort. A later genetic analysis associated a missense DCLRE1C variant with V-gene and J-gene trimming of TCR beta chains, and an independent cohort replicated the association. Across donors, most TCR sequences were observed very rarely, whereas some public TCRs were present in many individuals.

The cohort comprised some 680 healthy bone marrow donors. All cohort members were sampled while nominally healthy, although unrecorded immune exposures were likely present. The donor was CMV seronegative and belonged to the group of approximately 320 seronegative cohort members. Every donor gave a peripheral blood sample, and the peripheral blood mononuclear cells from that sample were used for TCR beta sequencing. The Qiagen DNeasy Blood Extraction Kit was used to extract genomic DNA from the blood cell samples. The CDR3 starts with the cysteine, ends with the phenylalanine, and has 13 residues. The CDR3 DNA has 39 bases and is translated from base 1. The germline V gene (reference sequence) provides CDR1 LNHNV and CDR2 YYDKDF. Between the V and J ends, shortened by 0 bases and 8 bases respectively, the junction contains 8 bases. The method was the immunoSEQ multiplex PCR assay. A mixture of 60 forward primers for TCR Vbeta segments and 13 reverse primers for TCR Jbeta segments was used in the multiplex PCR. A multiplex PCR assay on genomic DNA amplified the CDR3 region of rearranged TCR beta genes. The amplified TCR beta libraries were sequenced on the Illumina HiSeq System as 87-base-pair reads. Under the source paper's analysis protocol: A later analysis tallied about 77 million unique TCR beta chains across the 650 to 750 repertoires, and roughly 11 million of those chains were shared by two or more donors. A nearest-neighbor algorithm error-corrected the raw reads and collapsed the reads into unique sequences, merging closely related sequences to remove PCR and sequencing errors. V, D and J gene segments were assigned by aligning CDR3 sequences to IMGT reference sequences. For a sequence to be retained, at least a six-nucleotide match to both a V gene segment and a J gene segment was required. A rearrangement counted as productive if the CDR3 had no stop codons and remained in frame with V and J, and every other rearrangement counted as non-productive. Following IMGT convention, CDR3 was defined as the stretch from the second conserved V-encoded cysteine up to the conserved J-encoded phenylalanine. The earlier analysis of about 500 of the donors excluded sequences that lacked an unambiguous match to a single V gene segment. In an earlier analysis of around 600 of the donors, V segments were called functional above 56.7% productive rearrangements and were called segregating when the between-donor standard deviation exceeded 5%. A statistical classification framework was built for diagnosing cytomegalovirus status from the catalog of TCR beta chain sequences. A later analysis assigned V and J genes by comparing TCR nucleotide sequences with IMGT/GENE-DB human TR gene sequences. In a later analysis, CDR3 sequences and most-parsimonious VDJ recombination scenarios were assigned using the TCRdist pipeline. In a later analysis, every TCR beta chain was defined by the combination of its CDR3 amino acid sequence and its V-gene family, and reads without a unique V-gene family were dropped. A later analysis removed 500 to 600 highly shared, low-generation-probability nucleotide sequences to deal with suspected cross-contamination and a sequencing artifact. A later analysis calculated a clonal expansion index for each public chain from normalized within-repertoire ranks of inferred template counts. Generation probabilities in a later analysis came from a VDJ recombination model fitted to out-of-frame rearrangements, and those results were checked against IGoR. In a later analysis, hypergeometric tests were used to score TCR-TCR, TCR-HLA and TCR-CMV co-occurrence, with a repertoire-size bias correction applied to TCR pairs. False discovery rates were estimated in a later analysis by permuting HLA or CMV assignments 20 times. In a later analysis, co-occurring TCRs were grouped using DBSCAN, and TCRdist sequence similarity was added for clustering within HLA-allele-positive subsets. Co-occurrence clustering excluded repertoires with fewer than 30,000 or more than 120,000 public chains, plus five with anomalous nucleotide sharing. Not all clones reach the TCRdb copy of this immuneACCESS table, which keeps in-frame sequences only. Checked studies attribute under half of the gap to unresolved V genes and leave the rest unexplained. V and J calls and clone size are as listed in that table; D and trimming were resolved from the DNA. The sample profile shows about 140,000 clones; around four fifths of them were found once. About 1.5% of the sample is in the top ten clones.

The rearrangement joined TRBV15 to TRBJ2-4; no D gene is confidently identified. Sequences were obtained from PBMCs. This receptor was identified in a man in his forties in good health and CMV-seronegative. This receptor has the CDR3 CATSRDGAYIQYF. The DNA is as follows: TGTGCCACCAGCAGAGACGGAGCGTACATTCAGTACTTC.